What follows are 29 T cell receptor beta chains derived from one specimen sequenced in a study of CD8 T cells in ankylosing spondylitis. MiXCR, run by TCRdb on the 5' RACE reads, gives a single entry per CDR3 protein. The repertoire includes about 240,000 distinct CDR3 sequences, approximately 10% of them detected once, and about 3% sits in the top ten. Sequencing was performed on blood, either unsorted or a sorted T cell fraction (not recorded which). Receptor source: a male donor with ankylosing spondylitis or in good health (not recorded which).

This clonotype was observed at least ten times. The V gene is TRBV3-1, the J gene TRBJ2-4; no firm D call. Per the germline V gene, CDR1 is LGHDT and CDR2 is YNNKEL (reference sequence). The germline V and J ends were trimmed by 0 bases and 1 base, with 13 bases remaining between them. This CDR3 spans 17 amino acids. CDR3 sequence reads: CASSQEYVTTAKNIQYF. CDR3 sequence (DNA): TGTGCCAGCAGCCAAGAGTACGTGACCACGGCCAAAAACATTCAGTACTTC. The full variable domain, rest sourced from reference TRBV3-1 and TRBJ2-4, is DTAVSQTPKYLVTQMGNDKSIKCEQNLGHDTMYWYKQDSKKFLKIMFSYNNKELIINETVPNRFSPKSPDKAHLNLHINSLELGDSAVYFCASSQEYVTTAKNIQYFGAGTRLSVL.

In this sample, this clonotype turned up many times. The chain joins TRBV25-1 to TRBJ1-2; 9 nucleotides agree with TRBD1. The CDR3 has 17 amino acids. In germline, CDR1 is MGHDK, CDR2 SYGVNS. With 4 bases clipped from V and 6 bases from J, the junction kept 15 bases outside the gene matches. The CDR3 nucleotides are TGTGCCAGCAGTGTGAGGGACAGGGCAGGTCTAGGGGATGGCTACACCTTC. As protein: CASSVRDRAGLGDGYTF.

This clonotype showed up many times. Germline is not matched at one junction end, which may reflect a read error. The rearrangement links TRBV5-1 to TRBJ2-2, with TRBD2 as a possible D gene (6 bases). Germline CDR1 is SGHRS and CDR2 is YFSETQ. CDR3 length: 15 residues. CDR3 residues: CATSFGGVSTGELFF. CDR3 DNA: TGCGCCACCAGCTTCGGGGGAGTGAGCACCGGGGAGCTGTTTTTT.

This clonotype was counted ten times or more. The chain combines TRBV10-3 with TRBJ2-3, with 8 bases aligning to TRBD2. Germline CDR1 reads ENHRY; CDR2 reads SYGVKD. The CDR3 consists of 16 residues. Trimming took 3 bases from V and 4 from J; bases not matched to a gene: 9. CDR3 coding DNA: TGTGCCATCAGTGACCCCGTTCTAGCGGGCCCAGATACGCAGTATTTT. Translated: CAISDPVLAGPDTQYF.

This clonotype was seen repeatedly, ten times or more. The chain couples TRBV5-5 to TRBJ2-3; 7 bases fit TRBD1. CDR1 SGHKS and CDR2 YYEKEE come from the germline V gene (reference sequence). V lost 2 bases, J lost 4 bases, and 1 base stayed unmatched. The CDR3 totals 13 residues. CDR3 sequence reads: CASSFTGADTQYF. The CDR3, as DNA: TGTGCCAGCAGCTTCACAGGGGCAGATACGCAGTATTTT.

The table lists this clonotype with many counts. The V gene is TRBV5-1, the J gene TRBJ2-2, with 10 bases fitting TRBD1. J gave up 6 bases and V 3 bases, and 8 bases lay outside the gene matches. Germline-derived CDR1 and CDR2 are SGHRS and YFSETQ. This CDR3 is 16 amino acids long. The CDR3 sequence is CASSSGRQGAAGELFF. The CDR3 DNA is TGCGCCAGCAGCTCCGGACGACAGGGGGCGGCCGGGGAGCTGTTTTTT.

Many counts were recorded for this clonotype. This chain joins TRBV6-5 and TRBJ1-2; 11 nucleotides agree with TRBD1. CDR1 MNHEY and CDR2 SVGAGI come from the germline V gene. V lost 2 bases, J lost 8 bases, and 4 bases stayed unmatched. The CDR3 is made up of 14 amino acids. The CDR3 DNA is TGTGCCAGCAGTTACGGACAGGGGGCAGGAGGCTACACCTTC. It codes for CASSYGQGAGGYTF.

This clonotype was observed at least ten times. The chain couples TRBV12-3 or TRBV12-4 to TRBJ2-5; weak D call: TRBD1 (5 bases). Trimming shortened V by 3 bases and J by 4 bases, and 9 bases separated the two germline ends. The CDR3 extends over 13 amino acids. The CDR3 DNA reads TGTGCCAGCAGTTTGGGGCCGGTAGAGACCCAGTACTTC. Protein product: CASSLGPVETQYF.

In this sample, this clonotype turned up many times. V gene TRBV2 combines with J gene TRBJ2-3; maybe TRBD1 (5 bases). Deletions cut 4 bases from V and 1 base from J, with 6 bases between. The CDR3 sequence is 13 residues long. Germline V gives CDR1 SNHLY, CDR2 FYNNEI. CDR3 residues: CASSAQGTDTQYF. The DNA of the CDR3 is TGTGCCAGCAGTGCACAGGGCACAGATACGCAGTATTTT.

This clonotype was counted many times. The V and J genes are TRBV5-5 and TRBJ2-7, with a weak D call TRBD1 (6 bases). Germline assignment: CDR1 SGHKS and CDR2 YYEKEE (reference sequence). Trimming stripped 0 bases from V and 0 bases from J, with 10 bases between. The CDR3 runs to 15 residues. The CDR3 DNA is TGTGCCAGCAGCTTGGAGACAGGCGCCTCCTACGAGCAGTACTTC. Translating it yields CASSLETGASYEQYF.

This clonotype was observed a handful of times. This chain connects TRBV5-1 to TRBJ1-1; D is possibly TRBD1 (5 bases). The CDR3 is 15 amino acids. CDR1 and CDR2 (germline): SGHRS, YFSETQ. Trimming shortened V by 4 bases and J by 1 base, and 14 bases separated the two germline ends. CDR3 sequence reads: CASSGVGGQNTEAFF. CDR3 sequence (DNA): TGCGCCAGCAGCGGGGTGGGTGGACAGAACACTGAAGCTTTCTTT.

This clonotype has more than one count but fewer than ten. The gene calls are TRBV12-5 and TRBJ1-3, with TRBD1 matching 7 bases. The CDR3 is 16 amino acids. With 0 bases clipped from V and 2 bases from J, the junction kept 4 bases outside the gene matches. CDR1 and CDR2 (germline): LGHNT, FRNRAP. CDR3 protein: CASGLVQGLAGNTIYF. The CDR3 DNA reads TGTGCTAGTGGTTTGGTACAGGGGCTTGCTGGAAACACCATATATTTT.

In its sample, this clonotype was seen a few times. This sequence joins TRBV7-9 and TRBJ2-7, with 9 bases identical to TRBD1. The germline V gene encodes CDR1 SEHNR and CDR2 FQNEAQ (reference sequence). The CDR3 sequence is 14 residues long. J lost 5 bases, V lost 5 bases, and 7 bases had no gene match. The CDR3 sequence is CASSLSTGGNEQYF. CDR3 nucleotides: TGTGCCAGCAGCCTATCGACAGGGGGAAACGAGCAGTACTTC.

This clonotype was recorded many times. V is TRBV12-3 or TRBV12-4 and J is TRBJ2-2, with 7 bases lining up with TRBD1. J gave up 4 bases and V 5 bases, and 4 bases lay outside the gene matches. The CDR3 has 14 residues. The CDR3, as DNA: TGTGCCAGCAGTCCAGGGACAGTCACCGGGGAGCTGTTTTTT. Translation: CASSPGTVTGELFF.

This clonotype came up a few times. V is TRBV5-4 and J is TRBJ2-3; 8 positions agree with TRBD2. With V trimmed by 2 bases and J by 1 base, 3 bases remained unmatched. Germline values: CDR1 SGHNT, CDR2 YYREEE (reference sequence). This CDR3 region has 15 residues. The CDR3 DNA is TGTGCCAGCAGCTTTAGCGGGGAGGGCACAGATACGCAGTATTTT. Its protein product is CASSFSGEGTDTQYF.

This clonotype was recorded many times. This rearrangement joins TRBV9 to TRBJ2-7; D is uncertain. CDR3 length equals 14 residues. The V end lost 0 bases, the J end lost 0 bases, and 7 bases lay between the germline ends. Per the germline V gene, CDR1 is SGDLS and CDR2 is YYNGEE. CDR3 coding DNA: TGTGCCAGCAGCGTAGATCAGAGCTCCTACGAGCAGTACTTC. This translates into CASSVDQSSYEQYF.

In its sample, this clonotype was seen many times. The gene calls are TRBV5-1 and TRBJ2-2, with 8 bases lining up with TRBD1. Unmatched junction bases numbered 5, after V lost 5 bases and J lost 2 bases. From germline, CDR1 is SGHRS and CDR2 YFSETQ. The CDR3 length is 15 residues. CDR3 sequence reads: CASRQTGDNTGELFF. The CDR3 DNA is TGCGCCAGCAGACAGACAGGGGACAACACCGGGGAGCTGTTTTTT.

This clonotype was picked up many times. The rearrangement links TRBV12-3 or TRBV12-4 to TRBJ1-5; D is possibly TRBD1 (5 bases). V lost 3 bases to trimming and J lost 1 base, with 10 bases between them. The CDR3 covers 15 residues. CDR3 residues: CASSFQGLSNQPQHF. The CDR3 DNA follows: TGTGCCAGCAGTTTTCAGGGTTTGAGCAATCAGCCCCAGCATTTT.

This clonotype was seen at least ten times. The chain has TRBV9 and TRBJ2-1; D uncertain. CDR3 length: 12 residues. Per the germline V gene, CDR1 is SGDLS and CDR2 is YYNGEE. V shed 5 bases and J shed 7 bases, with 10 bases lying between them. CDR3 nucleotides: TGTGCCAGCAGTATCGAAGGGAATGAGCAGTTCTTC. Its translation is CASSIEGNEQFF.

Ten or more counts support this clonotype. V gene TRBV4-1 combines with J gene TRBJ1-6, with D possibly matching TRBD1 (5 bases). Germline lookup yields CDR1 MGHRA and CDR2 YSYEKL. The CDR3 runs 15 residues. V was clipped by 4 bases and J by 8 bases, with 15 bases between them. Here the CDR3 reads CASSPRGQGYSPLHF. Written as DNA, the CDR3 is TGCGCCAGCAGCCCCCGGGGCCAAGGGTATTCACCCCTCCACTTT.

This clonotype was found many times. J is TRBJ2-7 and V is TRBV2, with a weak D call TRBD1 (6 bases). The CDR3 has 15 amino acids. V was trimmed by 0 bases and J by 5 bases, leaving 14 bases between them. Germline-derived CDR1 and CDR2 are SNHLY and FYNNEI. CDR3 bases: TGTGCCAGCAGTGAAGCGAGATACAGGGACCACGAGCAGTACTTC. Its protein is CASSEARYRDHEQYF.

This clonotype was seen at least ten times. This chain uses TRBV6-1 with TRBJ1-5; a weak D match, TRBD1 (6 bases). Trimming stripped 7 bases from V and 4 bases from J, with 14 bases between. Germline V gene data show CDR1 as MNHNS and CDR2 as SASEGT. The CDR3 runs to 14 residues. The CDR3 DNA follows: TGTGCCAGCATCCCGGACAGACATAATCAGCCCCAGCATTTT. It is translated as CASIPDRHNQPQHF.

This clonotype was counted many times. V is TRBV20-1 and J is TRBJ1-1; TRBD1 matches at 8 bases. Per the germline V gene, CDR1 is DFQATT and CDR2 is SNEGSKA (reference sequence). CDR3 length equals 15 residues. The V and J ends lost 5 bases and 5 bases, in that order; junction bases with no gene match: 13. The chain's CDR3 is CSAHLWGQAGTEAFF. DNA of the CDR3: TGCAGTGCTCACCTCTGGGGACAGGCGGGGACTGAAGCTTTCTTT.

J is TRBJ1-2 and V is TRBV6-6; a possible D gene is TRBD1 (6 bases). Per germline, CDR1 MNHNY and CDR2 SVGAGI (reference sequence). Trimming shortened V by 5 bases and J by 5 bases, and 6 bases separated the two germline ends. This CDR3 is built from 11 residues. The CDR3 is CASSGQYGYTF. CDR3 DNA sequence: TGTGCCAGCAGTGGACAGTATGGCTACACCTTC.

This clonotype was counted many times. The CDR3 spells CAWSRWGSREQYF. The CDR3, as DNA: TGTGCCTGGAGTCGGTGGGGCTCCCGCGAGCAGTACTTC. This chain links TRBV30 with TRBJ2-7; D is possibly TRBD1 (5 bases). This CDR3 spans 13 amino acids. Germline V gives CDR1 GTSNPN, CDR2 SVGIG (reference sequence). The V end lost 2 bases, the J end lost 6 bases, and 14 bases lay between the germline ends.

In this sample, this clonotype turned up many times. The chain carries TRBV2 and TRBJ1-6, with 10 bases matching TRBD1. The CDR3 totals 16 residues. J lost 5 bases, V lost 8 bases, and 9 bases had no gene match. Germline assignment: CDR1 SNHLY and CDR2 FYNNEI. CDR3 region: CASSRDRGNDNSPLHF. In DNA, the CDR3 is TGTGCCAGCTCCCGGGACAGGGGTAACGATAATTCACCCCTCCACTTT.

In its sample, this clonotype was seen many times. The chain recombines TRBV15 with TRBJ2-2; 7 bases match TRBD2. Germline V gives CDR1 LNHNV, CDR2 YYDKDF (reference sequence). The CDR3 totals 16 residues. J gave up 6 bases and V 5 bases, and 12 bases lay outside the gene matches. CDR3: CATSWGGPLTAGELFF. CDR3 coding DNA: TGTGCCACCAGCTGGGGGGGTCCTTTGACCGCCGGGGAGCTGTTTTTT.

This clonotype was found many times. DNA of the CDR3: TGTGCCAGCAGTTTAGGTCTGGGGAACACCGGGGAGCTGTTTTTT. Translation gives CASSLGLGNTGELFF. This chain links TRBV12-3 or TRBV12-4 with TRBJ2-2; D unclear. This CDR3 is 15 amino acids long. V lost 1 base to trimming and J lost 1 base, with 7 bases between them.

This clonotype has a handful of counts. The rearrangement joins TRBV7-8 to TRBJ2-5, with a weak D call TRBD2 (5 bases). V was clipped by 6 bases and J by 5 bases, with 16 bases between them. This CDR3 has 14 amino acids. CDR1 is SGHVS and CDR2 is FQNEAQ in the germline V gene. CDR3: CASRGEIRSETQYF. The CDR3 coding sequence is TGTGCCAGCAGGGGAGAGATTAGAAGCGAGACCCAGTACTTC. Supplemented by reference TRBV7-8 and TRBJ2-5, the full variable domain reads GAGVSQSPRYKVAKRGQDVALRCDPISGHVSLFWYQQALGQGPEFLTYFQNEAQLDKSGLPSDRFFAERPEGSVSTLKIQRTQQEDSAVYLCASRGEIRSETQYFGPGTRLLVL.